These T cell receptor beta chains were read from a single sample in a study of blood T cell repertoires in COVID-19. Method: immunoSEQ multiplex PCR; TCRdb's copy keeps in-frame clones and lacks some. The sample lists tens of thousands of clones, 88% occurring once. The sample was peripheral blood. The receptors stem from a human donor in a cohort sampled during active COVID-19. The CDR3 runs from the conserved cysteine through the conserved F or W. D genes are given only for firm matches. Not every row has a clone size; where given, it reads once, few, many or a size class.

D gene | J gene | clone size | V gene | CDR3 DNA | CDR3 protein
- | TRBJ1-1 | once | TRBV5-6 | TGTGCCAGCAGCTTGGCAGCTGAAGCTTTCTTT | CASSLAAEAFF
- | TRBJ1-4 | - | TRBV7-9 | TGTGCCAGCAGCCAACAGCAAAATGAAAAACTGTTTTTT | CASSQQQNEKLFF
- | TRBJ2-2 | - | TRBV18 | TGTGCCAGCTCAACCGAACTCGCGAACACCGGGGAGCTGTTTTTT | CASSTELANTGELFF
- | TRBJ1-2 | - | TRBV28 | TGTGCCAGCAGTTTAGGGGGGGCGTTTGGCTACACCTTC | CASSLGGAFGYTF
- | TRBJ2-2 | - | TRBV2 | TGTGCCAGCAAAGGGGATTCGAACACCGGGGAGCTGTTTTTT | CASKGDSNTGELFF
- | TRBJ1-1 | - | TRBV3-1/TRBV3-2 | TGTGCCAGCAGCCAAGGGGCCATGAACACTGAAGCTTTCTTT | CASSQGAMNTEAFF
TRBD1 | TRBJ1-6 | - | TRBV11-1 | TGTGCCAGCAGAAGGGACAGCGATAATTCACCCCTCCACTTT | CASRRDSDNSPLHF
TRBD2 | TRBJ2-3 | once | TRBV11-2 | TGTGCCAGCAGCTCCAGACTAGCGGGAGGGAATACGCAGTATTTT | CASSSRLAGGNTQYF
- | TRBJ1-6 | - | TRBV7-3 | TGTGCCAGCAGCCCACAGGGTGCTGGTCTTTCACCCCTCCACTTT | CASSPQGAGLSPLHF
- | TRBJ2-1 | - | TRBV5-5 | TGTGCCAGCAGCCGAACTAGCAATGAGCAGTTCTTC | CASSRTSNEQFF
- | TRBJ2-7 | - | TRBV7-9 | TGTGCCAGCAGCTTAGTCGGCCAGGTTCTATACGAGCAGTACTTC | CASSLVGQVLYEQYF
- | TRBJ1-5 | - | TRBV2 | TGTGCCAGCAGACTCTCGAAAGGGGTTAATCAGCCCCAGCATTTT | CASRLSKGVNQPQHF
TRBD1 | TRBJ1-1 | - | TRBV30 | TGTGCCTGGAGTGATCACGGGACAGGGGGCTCTGAAGCTTTCTTT | CAWSDHGTGGSEAFF
TRBD2 | TRBJ2-5 | - | TRBV4-2 | TGTGCCAGCAGCCAATCTAGCGGGAGGGAGACCCAGTACTTC | CASSQSSGRETQYF
TRBD1 | TRBJ1-2 | - | TRBV19 | TGTGCCAGTAACCCAGGGGGCGCGGGCTATGGCTACACCTTC | CASNPGGAGYGYTF
- | TRBJ1-5 | - | TRBV19 | TGTGCCAGTACTCCGGTGGGGACTTTCAATCAGCCCCAGCATTTT | CASTPVGTFNQPQHF
TRBD2 | TRBJ2-2 | - | TRBV6-6 | TGTGCCAGCAGTTACGGGCCCACCGGGAGGACCGGGGAGCTGTTTTTT | CASSYGPTGRTGELFF
TRBD1 | TRBJ1-1 | - | TRBV19 | TGTGCCAGTAGTACCGGACAGGGATTCACTGAAGCTTTCTTT | CASSTGQGFTEAFF